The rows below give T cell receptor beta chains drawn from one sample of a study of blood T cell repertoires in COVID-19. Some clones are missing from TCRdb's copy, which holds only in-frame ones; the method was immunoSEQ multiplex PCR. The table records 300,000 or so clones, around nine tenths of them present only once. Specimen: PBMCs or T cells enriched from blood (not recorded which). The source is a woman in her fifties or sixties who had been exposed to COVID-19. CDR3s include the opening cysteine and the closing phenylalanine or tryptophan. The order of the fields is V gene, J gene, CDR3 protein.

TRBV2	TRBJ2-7	CASSEEGHFGEQYF
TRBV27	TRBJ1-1	CASSYRDPTEAFF
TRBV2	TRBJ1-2	CASSVPGQGNGYTF
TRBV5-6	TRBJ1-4	CASSLDRGSATNEKLFF
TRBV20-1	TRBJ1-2	CSGTNYGYTF
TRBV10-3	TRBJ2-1	CAISPRQGERNEQFF
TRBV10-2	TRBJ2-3	CASSGVSGARSTDTQYF
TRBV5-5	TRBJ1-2	CASSWWDRAANYGYTF
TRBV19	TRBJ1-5	CASSTGQENQPQHF
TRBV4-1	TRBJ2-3	CASSLGTSGTRTDTQYF
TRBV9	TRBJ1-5	CASSGGTGRNQPQHF
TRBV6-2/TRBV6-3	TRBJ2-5	CASSFAGLGETQYF
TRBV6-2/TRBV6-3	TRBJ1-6	CASSTRDRDNSPLHF
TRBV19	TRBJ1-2	CASSMGQGPYGYTF
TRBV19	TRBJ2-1	CASSMSRVTQYNEQFF
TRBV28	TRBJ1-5	CASKAAWGSGLHGNQPQHF
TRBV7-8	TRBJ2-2	CASSSRQGPNTGELFF
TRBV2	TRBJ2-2	CASSRGLSNTGELFF
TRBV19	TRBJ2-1	CASTLAGGQLDEQFF
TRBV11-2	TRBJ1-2	CASSLAGGYGYTF
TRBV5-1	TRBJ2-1	CASSSLASQPNEQFF
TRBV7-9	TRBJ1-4	CASSYTGNTNEKLFF
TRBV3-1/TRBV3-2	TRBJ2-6	CASSQTTGSGANVLTF
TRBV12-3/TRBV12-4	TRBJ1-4	CASVTGANEKLFF
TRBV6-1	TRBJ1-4	CASSGSGTGFLMANEKLFF
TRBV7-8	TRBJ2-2	CASSWGLAKTGELFF
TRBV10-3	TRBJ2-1	CAIGDNSYNEQFF
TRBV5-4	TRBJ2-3	CASSLGTSADTQYF
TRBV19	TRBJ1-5	CASSGGTPDQPQHF
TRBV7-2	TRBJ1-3	CASSQWDSGNTIYF
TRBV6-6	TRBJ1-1	CASSGTVYTEAFF
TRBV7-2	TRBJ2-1	CASSPWAVGYEQFF
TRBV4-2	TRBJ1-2	CASSQRARGATYGYTF
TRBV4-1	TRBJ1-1	CASSHTFINRGIDTEAFF
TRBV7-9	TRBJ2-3	CASSYAWDRDTSTQYF
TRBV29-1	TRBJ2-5	CSVDRGIQETQYF
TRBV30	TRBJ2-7	CAWSVDWTGINEQYF
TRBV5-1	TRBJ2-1	CASSVFGTGPGNEQFF
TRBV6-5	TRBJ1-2	CASWDRAGGYTF
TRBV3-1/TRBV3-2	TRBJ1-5	CASSLQGYNQPQHF
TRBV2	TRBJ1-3	CASSNQGQVLSGNTIYF
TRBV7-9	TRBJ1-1	CASSFLMNTEAFF
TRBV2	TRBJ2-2	CASSGTPNTGELFF
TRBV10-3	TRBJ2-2	CAISEDRGNTGELFF
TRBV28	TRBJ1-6	CASSQLQVFLHF
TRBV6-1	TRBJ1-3	CASSEARNGNTIYF
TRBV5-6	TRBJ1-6	CASSARQGRSPLHF
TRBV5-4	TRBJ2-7	CASRAKGQGASYEQYF
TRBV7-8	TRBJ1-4	CASSNYGTGDGEKLFF
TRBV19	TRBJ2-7	CASSTGTTYEQYF
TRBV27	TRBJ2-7	CASSVTSQSSYEQYF
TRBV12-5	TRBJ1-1	CASGLSPGQGEAFF
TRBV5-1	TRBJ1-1	CASSPQGANTEAFF
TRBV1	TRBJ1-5	CTSRNRVFIQPQHF
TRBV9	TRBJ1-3	CASSVEPGTSGNTIYF
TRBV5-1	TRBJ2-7	CASSLAGTGFGEQYF